This TCR beta chain was documented in a study of blood T cell repertoires in COVID-19. As for the study in general: Acute-phase and convalescent COVID-19 samples originated in the United States, Italy and Spain. In each case, the material was cDNA or gDNA derived from T cells, B-cell-depleted T cells, or PBMCs.

In the authors' methods: By means of reference gene primer amplification, nucleated cell counts were estimated. TCRdb's copy holds only in-frame clones and misses some; the assay was immunoSEQ multiplex PCR. That table is the source of V, J and clone size, and D and trimming were worked out from the DNA. The sample gives roughly 80,000 clones, around 80% of which show up once; 10% to 15% is in the top ten. There are 13 residues in the CDR3. Trimming cost V 4 bases and J 4 bases, with 13 bases left between them. Germline CDR1 GTSNPN, CDR2 SVGIG (reference sequence). This receptor was taken from an elderly man with acute or convalescent COVID-19. This chain uses TRBV30 with TRBJ1-2; a possible D gene is TRBD1 (6 bases). Sequencing used peripheral blood. The CDR3 DNA reads as TGTGCCTGGATCCGGGGGGCTGGCTATGGCTACACCTTC. It specifies CAWIRGAGYGYTF.